One sample yielded the 30 T cell receptor beta chains listed below, sequenced in a study of blood T cell repertoires in COVID-19. Clones were read by immunoSEQ multiplex PCR, and TCRdb kept only the in-frame ones, dropping some. The table lists 85,000 to 90,000 clones, roughly 89% of them singletons. Sequenced: peripheral blood. The source of these receptors is a woman aged 80 or over with active COVID-19.

CDR3 sequence reads: CASSPSGQSYEQYF. For the CDR3, the DNA is TGTGCCAGCTCACCCTCGGGACAGAGCTACGAGCAGTACTTC. This chain connects TRBV18 to TRBJ2-7; 7 nucleotides agree with TRBD1. CDR3 size: 14 residues. V dropped 3 bases and J dropped 3; count of bases not matched to a gene: 5. The V gene's germline CDR1 is KGHSH and CDR2 LQKENI.

The CDR3 bases are TGTGCCAGCAGCCACCTCCCGGGACTAGCGGGATACTACGAGCAGTACTTC. Protein: CASSHLPGLAGYYEQYF. The V call is TRBV14, the J call TRBJ2-7, with 13 bases identical to TRBD2. Losses at the gene ends were 3 bases for V and 3 bases for J; bases not matched to a gene: 8. CDR1 SGHDN and CDR2 FVKESK come from the germline V gene. The CDR3 runs 17 residues.

This chain uses TRBV5-1 with TRBJ2-2, with 9 positions matching TRBD1. CDR3 length: 15 amino acids. Germline CDR1 SGHRS, CDR2 YFSETQ. V was pared by 5 bases and J by 8 bases, with 10 bases of the junction left unmatched. CDR3 nucleotide sequence: TGCGCCAGCAGAAGTGTGGGACAGGGAACGGGGGAGCTGTTTTTT. It translates to CASRSVGQGTGELFF.

The rearrangement joins TRBV11-3 to TRBJ1-3, with D hard to call. The V end lost 0 bases, the J end lost 2 bases, and 8 bases lay between the germline ends. The CDR3 length is 15 residues. Germline lookup yields CDR1 SGHNT and CDR2 YENEEA. DNA of the CDR3: TGTGCCAGCAGCTTAGATTCCGCAGCTGGAAACACCATATATTTT. It specifies CASSLDSAAGNTIYF.

The CDR3 reads CASSTAYGYTF. CDR3 nucleotide sequence: TGTGCCAGCAGTACAGCCTATGGCTACACCTTC. J is TRBJ1-2 and V is TRBV28; D remains unclear. The V gene's germline CDR1 is MDHEN and CDR2 SYDVKM. This CDR3 contains 11 residues. Between the trimmed V and J ends, which lost 5 bases and 4 bases, there was a span of 5 bases.

The rearrangement joins TRBV6-5 to TRBJ2-1, with a weak D call TRBD2 (7 bases). V lost 6 bases to trimming and J lost 2 bases, with 11 bases between them. Germline assignment: CDR1 MNHEY and CDR2 SVGAGI. The CDR3 is 14 residues long. The CDR3 coding sequence is TGTGCCAGCAGGGTGGGGGGGCCCTACAATGAGCAGTTCTTC. As protein: CASRVGGPYNEQFF.

The chain couples TRBV4-1 to TRBJ1-1, with 11 bases aligning to TRBD1. CDR1 is MGHRA, CDR2 YSYEKL, per germline. The CDR3 extends over 14 amino acids. V was pared by 6 bases and J by 6 bases, with 6 bases of the junction left unmatched. CDR3 coding DNA: TGCGCCAGCAGAAGGACAGGGGGCGGCCCTGAAGCTTTCTTT. It translates to CASRRTGGGPEAFF.

V gene TRBV29-1 combines with J gene TRBJ2-1; unclear D gene. CDR1 SQVTM and CDR2 ANQGSEA come from the germline V gene. Trimming cost V 4 bases and J 0 bases, with 4 bases left between them. The CDR3 runs to 12 residues. The CDR3 nucleotides are TGCAGCGTTGCCAGCTCCTACAATGAGCAGTTCTTC. This encodes CSVASSYNEQFF.

On this clone: The junction differs from germline at one of its ends, possibly a read error. The rearrangement links TRBV24-1 to TRBJ1-5, with D tentatively TRBD1 (5 bases). The CDR3 consists of 12 residues. Germline V lookup: CDR1 KGHDR, CDR2 SFDVKD. CDR3 protein: CATSDLGASRYF. Written as DNA, the CDR3 is TGTGCCACCAGTGATTTGGGGGCGTCCAGGTATTTT.

The chain is built from TRBV4-3 and TRBJ2-7; D perhaps matches TRBD2 (5 bases). Deletions cut 1 base from V and 4 bases from J, with 14 bases between. Germline CDR1 is LGHNA and CDR2 is YSLEER. The CDR3 has 15 amino acids. The CDR3 DNA sequence: TGCGCCAGCAGCCAAGCCCCCGGAGGCGGGTACGAGCAGTACTTC. Its protein is CASSQAPGGGYEQYF.

The chain is built from TRBV7-3 and TRBJ1-5; D is undetermined. The V end was cut by 6 bases, the J end by 9 bases, with 12 bases between. CDR1 and CDR2 from the germline V gene are SGHTA and FQGTGA. CDR3 size: 12 residues. CDR3: CASSTSRWPQHF. Here the CDR3 DNA reads TGTGCCAGCAGTACGAGCCGGTGGCCCCAGCATTTT.

The chain's CDR3 is CASSLAGGTTEAFF. DNA of the CDR3: TGTGCCAGCAGCCTAGCGGGAGGGACCACTGAAGCTTTCTTT. The gene calls are TRBV9 and TRBJ1-1, with a tentative D call TRBD1 (5 bases). CDR3 length: 14 residues. The V and J ends lost 4 bases and 4 bases respectively, with 14 bases between them. The V gene's germline CDR1 is SGDLS and CDR2 YYNGEE.

V usage is TRBV7-2 and J usage is TRBJ2-5; D perhaps matches TRBD1 (5 bases). Germline CDR1 is SGHTA and CDR2 is FQGNSA. V was shortened by 2 bases and J by 5 bases, with 18 bases between the two germline ends. The CDR3 length is 16 residues. For the CDR3, the DNA is TGTGCCAGCAGCTTATTCGGGCAGGGAAGTAGTGAGACCCAGTACTTC. Translated, it gives CASSLFGQGSSETQYF.

The chain uses TRBV7-9 and TRBJ2-3, with 7 bases lining up with TRBD2. V was pared by 5 bases and J by 2 bases, with 16 bases of the junction left unmatched. The CDR3 covers 18 residues. Germline values: CDR1 SEHNR, CDR2 FQNEAQ (reference sequence). CDR3 sequence reads: CASSTTNEPSGFTDTQYF. The DNA for the CDR3 is TGTGCCAGCAGCACGACGAACGAACCTAGCGGATTCACAGATACGCAGTATTTT.

V gene TRBV10-3 combines with J gene TRBJ1-2; a possible D gene is TRBD1 (6 bases). The germline CDR1 and CDR2 sequences are ENHRY and SYGVKD. V lost 1 base and J 6 bases, leaving 15 bases between the germline ends. This CDR3 has 15 amino acids. CDR3 sequence reads: CAISELTGFADGYTF. As DNA, the CDR3 is TGTGCCATCAGTGAGTTAACAGGGTTCGCGGATGGCTACACCTTC.

In DNA form, the CDR3 reads TGCAGCGTTGGGGCCCCGGGACAGGGGAAATACGAGCAGTACTTC. Its translation: CSVGAPGQGKYEQYF. The rearrangement uses TRBV29-1 and TRBJ2-7; 10 bases match TRBD1. This CDR3 spans 15 amino acids. CDR1 SQVTM and CDR2 ANQGSEA come from the germline V gene. Trimming took 4 bases from V and 4 from J; bases not matched to a gene: 10.

V is TRBV7-9 and J is TRBJ2-3; TRBD1 might be the D (5 bases). Germline lookup yields CDR1 SEHNR and CDR2 FQNEAQ (reference sequence). This CDR3 contains 13 residues. Trimming left V 5 bases short and J 3 bases short, with 9 bases between. The CDR3 DNA is TGTGCCAGCAGCCCTGACAGAACAGATACGCAGTATTTT. Protein: CASSPDRTDTQYF. Variable domain in full (rest from reference TRBV7-9 and TRBJ2-3): DTGVSQNPRHKITKRGQNVTFRCDPISEHNRLYWYRQTLGQGPEFLTYFQNEAQLEKSRLLSDRFSAERPKGSFSTLEIQRTEQGDSAMYLCASSPDRTDTQYFGPGTRLTVL.

The rearrangement links TRBV11-2 to TRBJ2-2, with TRBD2 matching 11 bases. The CDR3 extends over 14 amino acids. The germline gives CDR1 SGHAT, CDR2 FQNNGV. The V and J ends lost 6 bases and 6 bases, in that order; junction bases with no gene match: 3. The chain's CDR3 is CASRSSGRPGELFF. The CDR3 region has the DNA TGTGCCAGCAGGTCTAGCGGGAGGCCCGGGGAGCTGTTTTTT.

This chain connects TRBV25-1 to TRBJ1-6, with 9 bases that match TRBD1. Germline CDR1 and CDR2: MGHDK and SYGVNS. There are 16 residues in the CDR3. V shed 6 bases, J shed 6 bases, and the junction held 9 bases outside the gene matches. This chain's CDR3 is CASRPNRDRVNSPLHF. In nucleotides, the CDR3 is TGTGCCAGCAGGCCAAACCGGGACAGGGTTAATTCACCCCTCCACTTT. The whole variable domain, filled in from reference TRBV25-1 and TRBJ1-6, reads EADIYQTPRYLVIGTGKKITLECSQTMGHDKMYWYQQDPGMELHLIHYSYGVNSTEKGDLSSESTVSRIRTEHFPLTLESARPSHTSQYLCASRPNRDRVNSPLHFGNGTRLTVT.

The CDR3 here is CSVAEGAGNTEAFF. CDR3 nucleotide sequence: TGCAGCGTTGCGGAGGGGGCCGGGAACACTGAAGCTTTCTTT. The J gene is TRBJ1-1, the V gene TRBV29-1; 7 bases align to TRBD1. Trimming took 4 bases from V and 1 from J; bases not matched to a gene: 6. The CDR3 is made up of 14 amino acids. From germline, CDR1 is SQVTM and CDR2 ANQGSEA.

The chain combines TRBV2 with TRBJ1-2; 9 bases are a match to TRBD1. The germline V gene has CDR1 SNHLY and CDR2 FYNNEI. The CDR3 covers 14 residues. The V gene end was trimmed by 5 bases and the J gene end by 2 bases; junction bases not matched to a gene: 3. CDR3 coding DNA: TGTGCCAGCAGTCCCGGGACAGGGAACTATGGCTACACCTTC. Amino acids: CASSPGTGNYGYTF.

J is TRBJ2-7 and V is TRBV7-6; a possible D gene is TRBD2 (5 bases). Deletions cut 3 bases from V and 2 bases from J, with 11 bases between. This CDR3 region has 14 residues. CDR1 is SGHVS and CDR2 is FNYEAQ in the germline V gene. CDR3 region: CASSLDPAAYEQYF. For the CDR3, the DNA is TGTGCCAGCAGCTTGGATCCAGCGGCCTACGAGCAGTACTTC. The variable domain in full, with the rest retrieved from reference TRBV7-6 and TRBJ2-7, is GAGVSQSPRYKVTKRGQDVALRCDPISGHVSLYWYRQALGQGPEFLTYFNYEAQQDKSGLPNDRFSAERPEGSISTLTIQRTEQRDSAMYRCASSLDPAAYEQYFGPGTRLTVT.

The gene calls are TRBV28 and TRBJ2-7; 8 bases line up with TRBD2. The ends lost 5 bases at V and 1 base at J; junction bases unmatched: 10. The V gene's germline CDR1 is MDHEN and CDR2 SYDVKM. The CDR3 spans 16 residues. CDR3 nucleotide sequence: TGTGCCAGCAGTCGGAAGAGCGGGAGACCGTCCTACGAGCAGTACTTC. Protein: CASSRKSGRPSYEQYF. The variable domain in full, with the rest retrieved from reference TRBV28 and TRBJ2-7, is DVKVTQSSRYLVKRTGEKVFLECVQDMDHENMFWYRQDPGLGLRLIYFSYDVKMKEKGDIPEGYSVSREKKERFSLILESASTNQTSMYLCASSRKSGRPSYEQYFGPGTRLTVT.

The chain employs TRBV27 and TRBJ2-1, with D unclear. CDR1 is MNHEY, CDR2 SMNVEV, per germline (reference sequence). The CDR3 loop spans 16 amino acids. The V and J ends lost 1 base and 0 bases respectively, with 10 bases between them. CDR3 coding DNA: TGTGCCAGCAGTTTATTGTCTTACAGCTCCTACAATGAGCAGTTCTTC. Encoded protein: CASSLLSYSSYNEQFF.

The V call is TRBV3-1 (or the pseudogene TRBV3-2), the J call TRBJ1-1, with 9 bases aligning to TRBD1. CDR1 is LGHDT and CDR2 is YNNKEL in the germline V gene (reference sequence). V trimming: 5 bases; J trimming: 2 bases; junction bases outside the gene matches: 3. The CDR3 loop spans 14 amino acids. The CDR3 coding sequence is TGTGCCAGCAGCTACAGGGGGCGAAACACTGAAGCTTTCTTT. It codes for CASSYRGRNTEAFF.

This clone was seen once. J is TRBJ2-1 and V is TRBV28; a weak D match, TRBD2 (5 bases). Germline assignment: CDR1 MDHEN and CDR2 SYDVKM. V shed 5 bases and J shed 4 bases, with 12 bases lying between them. The CDR3 contains 14 residues. In nucleotides, the CDR3 is TGTGCCAGCAGTGCCCTGCGGGCGTACAATGAGCAGTTCTTC. As protein: CASSALRAYNEQFF. Variable domain in full (rest from reference TRBV28 and TRBJ2-1): DVKVTQSSRYLVKRTGEKVFLECVQDMDHENMFWYRQDPGLGLRLIYFSYDVKMKEKGDIPEGYSVSREKKERFSLILESASTNQTSMYLCASSALRAYNEQFFGPGTRLTVL.

The chain links TRBV7-8 to TRBJ2-4, with 7 bases lining up with TRBD2. V lost 4 bases to trimming and J lost 3 bases; unmatched junction nucleotides: 6. Germline V gives CDR1 SGHVS, CDR2 FQNEAQ. This CDR3 is built from 15 residues. The CDR3 loop is CASSSHGRNKNIQYF. CDR3 nucleotide sequence: TGTGCCAGCAGCTCGCACGGGAGGAACAAAAACATTCAGTACTTC. The whole variable domain, filled in from reference TRBV7-8 and TRBJ2-4, reads GAGVSQSPRYKVAKRGQDVALRCDPISGHVSLFWYQQALGQGPEFLTYFQNEAQLDKSGLPSDRFFAERPEGSVSTLKIQRTQQEDSAVYLCASSSHGRNKNIQYFGAGTRLSVL.

J is TRBJ2-3 and V is TRBV28; 11 nucleotides match TRBD2. This CDR3 has 16 amino acids. Germline V gene data show CDR1 as MDHEN and CDR2 as SYDVKM. V shed 4 bases and J 4 bases; nucleotides not matched to a gene: 7. The CDR3 DNA reads as TGTGCCAGCAGTTCCATAGCGGGAGGGGTGGCAGATACGCAGTATTTT. It encodes CASSSIAGGVADTQYF.

This chain uses TRBV28 with TRBJ2-6; D might be TRBD2 (5 bases). Germline-derived CDR1 and CDR2 are MDHEN and SYDVKM. The germline V and J ends were trimmed by 6 bases and 0 bases, with 9 bases remaining between them. The CDR3 spans 15 residues. CDR3 sequence: CASRSEGSGANVLTF. The CDR3 region has the DNA TGTGCCAGCAGATCAGAGGGCTCTGGGGCCAACGTCCTGACTTTC.

The gene calls are TRBV28 and TRBJ2-1; TRBD1 matches at 8 bases. The trim removed 2 bases at V and 6 bases at J, leaving 6 bases unmatched. Germline CDR1 MDHEN, CDR2 SYDVKM. The CDR3 has 15 amino acids. CDR3 region: CASSLPGQVSNEQFF. In DNA, the CDR3 is TGTGCCAGCAGTTTACCGGGACAGGTCTCCAATGAGCAGTTCTTC.